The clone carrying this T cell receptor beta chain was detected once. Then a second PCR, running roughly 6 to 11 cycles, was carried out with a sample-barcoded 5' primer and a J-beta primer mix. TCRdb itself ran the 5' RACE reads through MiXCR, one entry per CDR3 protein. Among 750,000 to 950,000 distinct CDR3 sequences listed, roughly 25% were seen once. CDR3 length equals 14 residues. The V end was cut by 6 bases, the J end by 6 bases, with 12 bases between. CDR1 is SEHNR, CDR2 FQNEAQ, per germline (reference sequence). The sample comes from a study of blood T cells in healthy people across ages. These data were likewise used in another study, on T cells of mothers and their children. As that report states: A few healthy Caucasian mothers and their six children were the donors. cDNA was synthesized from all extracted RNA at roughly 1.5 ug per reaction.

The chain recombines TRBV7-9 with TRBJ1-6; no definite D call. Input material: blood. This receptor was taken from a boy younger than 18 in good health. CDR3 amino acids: CASSIGRGNSPLHF. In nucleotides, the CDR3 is TGTGCCAGCAGTATTGGGCGGGGTAATTCACCCCTCCACTTT.